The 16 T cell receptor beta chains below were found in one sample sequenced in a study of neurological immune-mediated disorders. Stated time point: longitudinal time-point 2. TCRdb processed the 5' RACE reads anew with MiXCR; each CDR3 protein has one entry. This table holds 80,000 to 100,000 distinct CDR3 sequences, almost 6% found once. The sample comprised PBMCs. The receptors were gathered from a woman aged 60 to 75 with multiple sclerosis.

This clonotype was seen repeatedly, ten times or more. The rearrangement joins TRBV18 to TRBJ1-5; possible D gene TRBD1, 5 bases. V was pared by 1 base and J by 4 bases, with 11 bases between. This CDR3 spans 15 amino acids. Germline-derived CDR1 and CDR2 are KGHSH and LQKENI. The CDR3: CASSPLDSGNQPQHF. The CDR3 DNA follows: TGTGCCAGCTCACCACTTGACAGTGGAAATCAGCCCCAGCATTTT. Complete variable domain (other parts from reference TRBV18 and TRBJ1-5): NAGVMQNPRHLVRRRGQEARLRCSPMKGHSHVYWYRQLPEEGLKFMVYLQKENIIDESGMPKERFSAEFPKEGPSILRIQQVVRGDSAAYFCASSPLDSGNQPQHFGDGTRLSIL.

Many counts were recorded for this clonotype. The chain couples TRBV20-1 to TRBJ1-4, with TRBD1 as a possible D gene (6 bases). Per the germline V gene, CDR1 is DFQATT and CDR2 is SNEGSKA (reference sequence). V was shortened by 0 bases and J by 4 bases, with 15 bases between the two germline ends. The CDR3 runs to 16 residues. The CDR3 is CSARDPTGPLNEKLFF. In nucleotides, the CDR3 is TGCAGTGCTAGAGACCCTACAGGGCCTCTTAATGAAAAACTGTTTTTT.

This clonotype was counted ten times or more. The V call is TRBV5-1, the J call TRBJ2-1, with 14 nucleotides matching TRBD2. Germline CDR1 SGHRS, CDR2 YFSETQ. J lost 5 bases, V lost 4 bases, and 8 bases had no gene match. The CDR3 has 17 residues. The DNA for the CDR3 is TGCGCCAGCAGCCCAGGACTAGCGGGGGGCCTGAACAATGAGCAGTTCTTC. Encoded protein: CASSPGLAGGLNNEQFF.

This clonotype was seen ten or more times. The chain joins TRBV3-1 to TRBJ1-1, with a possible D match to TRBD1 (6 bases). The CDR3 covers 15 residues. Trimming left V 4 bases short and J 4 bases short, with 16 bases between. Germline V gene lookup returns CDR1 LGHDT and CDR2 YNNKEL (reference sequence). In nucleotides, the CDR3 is TGTGCCAGCAGCCCCTCGGACGGCAGGGGCACTGAAGCTTTCTTT. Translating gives CASSPSDGRGTEAFF.

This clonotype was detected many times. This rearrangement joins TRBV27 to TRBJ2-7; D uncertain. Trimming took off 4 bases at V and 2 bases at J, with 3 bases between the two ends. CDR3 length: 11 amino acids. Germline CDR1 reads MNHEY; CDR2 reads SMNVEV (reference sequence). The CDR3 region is CASSSPYEQYF. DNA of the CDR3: TGTGCCAGCAGTTCTCCCTACGAGCAGTACTTC.

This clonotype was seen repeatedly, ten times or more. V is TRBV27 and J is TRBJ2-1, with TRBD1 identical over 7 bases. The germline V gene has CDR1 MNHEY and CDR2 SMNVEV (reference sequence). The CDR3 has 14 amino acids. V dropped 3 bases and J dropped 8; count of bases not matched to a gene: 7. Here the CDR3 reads CASSLLDRDDEQFF. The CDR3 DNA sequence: TGTGCCAGCAGTTTGTTAGACAGGGATGATGAGCAGTTCTTC.

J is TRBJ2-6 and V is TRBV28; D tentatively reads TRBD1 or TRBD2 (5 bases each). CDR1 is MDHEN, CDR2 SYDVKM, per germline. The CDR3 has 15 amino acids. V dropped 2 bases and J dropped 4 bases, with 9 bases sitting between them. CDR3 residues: CASSLEGTGANVLTF. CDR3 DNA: TGTGCCAGCAGTTTAGAGGGGACCGGGGCCAACGTCCTGACTTTC. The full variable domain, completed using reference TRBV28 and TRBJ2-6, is DVKVTQSSRYLVKRTGEKVFLECVQDMDHENMFWYRQDPGLGLRLIYFSYDVKMKEKGDIPEGYSVSREKKERFSLILESASTNQTSMYLCASSLEGTGANVLTFGAGSRLTVL.

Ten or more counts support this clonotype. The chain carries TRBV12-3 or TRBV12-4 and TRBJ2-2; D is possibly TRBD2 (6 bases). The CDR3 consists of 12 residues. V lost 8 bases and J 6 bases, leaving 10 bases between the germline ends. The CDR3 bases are TGTGCCAGCCTTCCGGGGGCCGGGGAGCTGTTTTTT. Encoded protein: CASLPGAGELFF.

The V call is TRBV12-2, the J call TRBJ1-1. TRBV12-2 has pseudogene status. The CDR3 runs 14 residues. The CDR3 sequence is CASRLIPPNTEAFF. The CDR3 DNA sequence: TGTGCAAGTCGCCTAATTCCACCGAACACTGAAGCTTTCTTT.

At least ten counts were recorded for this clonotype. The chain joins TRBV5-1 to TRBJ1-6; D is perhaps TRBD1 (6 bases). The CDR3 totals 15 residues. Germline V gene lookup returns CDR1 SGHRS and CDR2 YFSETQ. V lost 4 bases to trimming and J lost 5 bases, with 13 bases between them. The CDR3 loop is CASSRQQGNNSPLHF. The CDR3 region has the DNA TGCGCCAGCAGCCGTCAACAGGGAAATAATTCACCCCTCCACTTT.

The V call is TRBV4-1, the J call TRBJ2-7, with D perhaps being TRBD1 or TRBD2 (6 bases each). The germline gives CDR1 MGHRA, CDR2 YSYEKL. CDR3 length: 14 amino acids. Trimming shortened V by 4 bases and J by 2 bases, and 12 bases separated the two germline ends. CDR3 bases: TGCGCCAGCAGCCCCCCGGGGGCGACCTACGAGCAGTACTTC. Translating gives CASSPPGATYEQYF.

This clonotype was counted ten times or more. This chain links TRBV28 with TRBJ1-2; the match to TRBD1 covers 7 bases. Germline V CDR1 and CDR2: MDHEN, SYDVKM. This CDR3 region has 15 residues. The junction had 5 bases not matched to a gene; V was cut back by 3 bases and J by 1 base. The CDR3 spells CASSLRDSNNYGYTF. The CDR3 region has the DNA TGTGCCAGCAGTTTGCGGGACAGCAATAACTATGGCTACACCTTC.

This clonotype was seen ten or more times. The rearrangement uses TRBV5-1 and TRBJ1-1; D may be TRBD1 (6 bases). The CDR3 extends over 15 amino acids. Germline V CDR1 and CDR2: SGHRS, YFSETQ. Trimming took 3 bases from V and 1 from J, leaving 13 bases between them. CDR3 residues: CASSYRRQANTEAFF. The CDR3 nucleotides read TGCGCCAGCAGCTACCGACGACAGGCGAACACTGAAGCTTTCTTT. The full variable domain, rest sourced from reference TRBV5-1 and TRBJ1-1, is KAGVTQTPRYLIKTRGQQVTLSCSPISGHRSVSWYQQTPGQGLQFLFEYFSETQRNKGNFPGRFSGRQFSNSRSEMNVSTLELGDSALYLCASSYRRQANTEAFFGQGTRLTVV.

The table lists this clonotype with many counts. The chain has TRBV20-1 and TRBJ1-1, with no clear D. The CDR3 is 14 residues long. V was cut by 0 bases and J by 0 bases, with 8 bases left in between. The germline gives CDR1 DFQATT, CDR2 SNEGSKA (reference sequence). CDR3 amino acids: CSAREAALNTEAFF. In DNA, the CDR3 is TGCAGTGCTAGAGAGGCAGCCCTGAACACTGAAGCTTTCTTT.

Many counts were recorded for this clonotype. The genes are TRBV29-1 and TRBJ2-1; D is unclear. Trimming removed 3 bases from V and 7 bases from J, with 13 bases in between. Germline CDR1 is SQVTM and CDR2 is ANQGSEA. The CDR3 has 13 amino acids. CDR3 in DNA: TGCAGCGTTGAGTTGGGTTCTTGGAATGAGCAGTTCTTC. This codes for CSVELGSWNEQFF.

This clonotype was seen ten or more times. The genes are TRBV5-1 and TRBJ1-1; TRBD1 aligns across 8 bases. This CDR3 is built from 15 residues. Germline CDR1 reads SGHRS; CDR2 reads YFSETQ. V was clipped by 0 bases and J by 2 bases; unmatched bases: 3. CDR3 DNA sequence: TGCGCCAGCAGCTTGGCCGGGACAGGCAACACTGAAGCTTTCTTT. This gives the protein CASSLAGTGNTEAFF.